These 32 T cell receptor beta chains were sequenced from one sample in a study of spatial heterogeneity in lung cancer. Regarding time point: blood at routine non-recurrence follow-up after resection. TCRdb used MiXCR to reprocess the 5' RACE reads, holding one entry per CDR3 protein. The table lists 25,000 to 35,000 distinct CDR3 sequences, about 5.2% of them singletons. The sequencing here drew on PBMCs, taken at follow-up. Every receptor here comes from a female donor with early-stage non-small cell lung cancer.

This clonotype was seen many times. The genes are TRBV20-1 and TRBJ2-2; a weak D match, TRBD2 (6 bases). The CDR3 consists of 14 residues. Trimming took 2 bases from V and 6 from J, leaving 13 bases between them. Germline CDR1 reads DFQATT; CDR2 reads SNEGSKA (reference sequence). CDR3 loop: CSARPSVVSGELFF. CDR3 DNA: TGCAGTGCTAGACCTAGCGTCGTCTCCGGGGAGCTGTTTTTT.

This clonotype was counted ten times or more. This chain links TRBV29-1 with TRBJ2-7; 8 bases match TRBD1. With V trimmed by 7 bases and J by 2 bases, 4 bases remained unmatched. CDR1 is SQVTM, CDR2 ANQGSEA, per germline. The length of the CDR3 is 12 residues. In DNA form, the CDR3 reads TGCAGCGCTGGACAGGGTACCTACGAGCAGTACTTC. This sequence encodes CSAGQGTYEQYF.

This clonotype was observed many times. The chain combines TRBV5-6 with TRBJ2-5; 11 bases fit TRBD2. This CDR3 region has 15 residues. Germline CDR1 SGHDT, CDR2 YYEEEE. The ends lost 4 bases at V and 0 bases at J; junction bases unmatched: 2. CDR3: CASSRGLADQETQYF. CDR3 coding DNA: TGTGCCAGCAGCCGGGGACTAGCGGACCAAGAGACCCAGTACTTC. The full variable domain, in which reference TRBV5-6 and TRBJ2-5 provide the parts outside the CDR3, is DAGVTQSPTHLIKTRGQQVTLRCSPKSGHDTVSWYQQALGQGPQFIFQYYEEEERQRGNFPDRFSGHQFPNYSSELNVNALLLGDSALYLCASSRGLADQETQYFGPGTRLLVL.

In nucleotides, the CDR3 is TGTGCCAGCAGCCGACAGGGGGGAACTGAAGCTTTCTTT. It encodes CASSRQGGTEAFF. The rearrangement joins TRBV3-1 to TRBJ1-1; 9 bases match TRBD1. The CDR3 totals 13 residues. Germline V gives CDR1 LGHDT, CDR2 YNNKEL (reference sequence). V gave up 4 bases and J gave up 5 bases; unmatched junction bases: 2.

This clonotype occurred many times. The CDR3 is CASSPTGSTDTQYF. The DNA for the CDR3 is TGTGCCAGCAGCCCGACGGGAAGCACAGATACGCAGTATTTT. The rearrangement joins TRBV14 to TRBJ2-3, with a tentative D call TRBD2 (5 bases). The CDR3 is 14 residues long. Germline lookup yields CDR1 SGHDN and CDR2 FVKESK. With 4 bases removed from V and 0 bases from J, the gap between germline ends came to 8 bases.

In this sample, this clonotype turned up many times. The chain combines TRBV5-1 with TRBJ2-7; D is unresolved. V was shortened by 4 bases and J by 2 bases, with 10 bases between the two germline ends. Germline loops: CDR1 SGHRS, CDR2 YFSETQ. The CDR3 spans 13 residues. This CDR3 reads CASSKAETYEQYF. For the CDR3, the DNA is TGCGCCAGCAGCAAGGCTGAGACCTACGAGCAGTACTTC.

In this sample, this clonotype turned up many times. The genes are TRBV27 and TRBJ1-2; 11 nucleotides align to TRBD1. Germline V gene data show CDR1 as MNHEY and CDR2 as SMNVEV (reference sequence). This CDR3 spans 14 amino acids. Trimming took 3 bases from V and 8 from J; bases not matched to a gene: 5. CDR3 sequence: CASSFGTGGLGYTF. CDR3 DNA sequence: TGTGCCAGCAGTTTCGGGACAGGGGGTTTAGGCTACACCTTC.

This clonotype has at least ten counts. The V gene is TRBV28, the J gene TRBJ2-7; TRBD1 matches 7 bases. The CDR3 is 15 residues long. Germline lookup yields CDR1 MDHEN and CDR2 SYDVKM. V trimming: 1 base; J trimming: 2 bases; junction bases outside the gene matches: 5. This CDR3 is CASSLYGTATYEQYF. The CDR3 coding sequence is TGTGCCAGCAGTTTATACGGGACAGCTACCTACGAGCAGTACTTC.

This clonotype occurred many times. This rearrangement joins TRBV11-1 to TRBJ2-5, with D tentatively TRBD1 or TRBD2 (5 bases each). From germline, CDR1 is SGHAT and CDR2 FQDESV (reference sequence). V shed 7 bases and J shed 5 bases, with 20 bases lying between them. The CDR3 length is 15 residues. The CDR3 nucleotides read TGTGCCAGCATCCCAGAGGGGAACTCGAGGGAGACCCAGTACTTC. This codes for CASIPEGNSRETQYF.

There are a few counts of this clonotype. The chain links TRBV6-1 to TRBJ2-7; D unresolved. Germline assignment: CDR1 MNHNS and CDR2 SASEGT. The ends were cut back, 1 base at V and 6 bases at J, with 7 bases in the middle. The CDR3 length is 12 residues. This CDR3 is CASSEGDAEQYF. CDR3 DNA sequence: TGTGCCAGCAGTGAAGGCGACGCCGAGCAGTACTTC.

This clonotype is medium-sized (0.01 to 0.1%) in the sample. For the CDR3, the DNA is TGTGCCAGCAGTTTGCCCGATAGAGAGTATGGCTACACCTTC. Translation: CASSLPDREYGYTF. V usage is TRBV28 and J usage is TRBJ1-2, with D hard to call. CDR3 length: 14 residues. V gave up 3 bases and J gave up 5 bases, with 13 bases separating them. Germline CDR1 reads MDHEN; CDR2 reads SYDVKM.

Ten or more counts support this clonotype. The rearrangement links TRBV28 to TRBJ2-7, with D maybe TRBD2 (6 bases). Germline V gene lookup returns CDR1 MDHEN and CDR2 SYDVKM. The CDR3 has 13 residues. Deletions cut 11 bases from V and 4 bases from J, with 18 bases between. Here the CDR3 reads CASRGGNMYEQYF. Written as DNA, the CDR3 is TGTGCCTCGCGCGGCGGGAATATGTACGAGCAGTACTTC.

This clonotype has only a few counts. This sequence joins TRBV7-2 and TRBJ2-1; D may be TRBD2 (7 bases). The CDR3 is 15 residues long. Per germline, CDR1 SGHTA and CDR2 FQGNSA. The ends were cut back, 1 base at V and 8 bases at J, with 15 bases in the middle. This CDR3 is CASSLGDGGLYEQFF. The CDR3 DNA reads TGTGCCAGCAGCTTAGGGGACGGGGGGCTATATGAGCAGTTCTTC.

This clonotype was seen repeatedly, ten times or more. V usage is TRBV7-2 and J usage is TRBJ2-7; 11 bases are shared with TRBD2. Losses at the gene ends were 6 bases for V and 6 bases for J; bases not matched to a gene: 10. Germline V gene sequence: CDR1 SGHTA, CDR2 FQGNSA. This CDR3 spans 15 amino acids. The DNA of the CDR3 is TGTGCCAGCAGGGATAGCGGGGGGGCCCCCGGCGAGCAGTACTTC. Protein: CASRDSGGAPGEQYF. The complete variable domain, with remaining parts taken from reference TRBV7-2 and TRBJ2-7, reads GAGVSQSPSNKVTEKGKDVELRCDPISGHTALYWYRQSLGQGLEFLIYFQGNSAPDKSGLPSDRFSAERTGGSVSTLTIQRTQQEDSAVYLCASRDSGGAPGEQYFGPGTRLTVT.

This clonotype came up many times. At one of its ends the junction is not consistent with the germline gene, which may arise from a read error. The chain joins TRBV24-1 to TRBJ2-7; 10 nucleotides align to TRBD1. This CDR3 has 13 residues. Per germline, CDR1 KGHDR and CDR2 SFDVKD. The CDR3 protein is CATSDSTKGQGSF. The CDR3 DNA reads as TGTGCCACCAGTGATTCCACGAAGGGACAGGGGTCCTTC.

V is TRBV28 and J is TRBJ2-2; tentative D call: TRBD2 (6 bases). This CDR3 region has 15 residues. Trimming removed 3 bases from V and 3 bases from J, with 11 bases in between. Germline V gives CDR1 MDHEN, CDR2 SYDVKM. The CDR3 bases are TGTGCCAGCAGTTTCGATCGGGGGTACACCGGGGAGCTGTTTTTT. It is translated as CASSFDRGYTGELFF. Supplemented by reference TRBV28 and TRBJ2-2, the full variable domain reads DVKVTQSSRYLVKRTGEKVFLECVQDMDHENMFWYRQDPGLGLRLIYFSYDVKMKEKGDIPEGYSVSREKKERFSLILESASTNQTSMYLCASSFDRGYTGELFFGEGSRLTVL.

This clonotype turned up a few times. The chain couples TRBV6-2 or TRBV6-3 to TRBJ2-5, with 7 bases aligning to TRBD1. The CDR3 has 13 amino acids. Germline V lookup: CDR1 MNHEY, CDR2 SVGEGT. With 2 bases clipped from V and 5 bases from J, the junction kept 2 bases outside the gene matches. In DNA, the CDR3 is TGTGCCAGCAGTTACAGGGGGCGCGAGACCCAGTACTTC. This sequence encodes CASSYRGRETQYF.

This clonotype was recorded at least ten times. CDR3 region: CASSPTSGGAGEQFF. The CDR3 coding sequence is TGTGCCAGCAGTCCTACTAGCGGGGGGGCCGGTGAGCAGTTCTTC. The J gene is TRBJ2-1, the V gene TRBV12-3 or TRBV12-4; 13 positions agree with TRBD2. CDR3 length: 15 amino acids. V trimming: 5 bases; J trimming: 9 bases; junction bases outside the gene matches: 7.

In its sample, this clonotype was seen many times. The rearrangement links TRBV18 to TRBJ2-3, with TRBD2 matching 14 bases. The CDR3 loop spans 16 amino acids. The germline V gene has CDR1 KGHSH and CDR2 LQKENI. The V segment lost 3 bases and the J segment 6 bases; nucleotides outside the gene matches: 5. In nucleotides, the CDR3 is TGTGCCAGCTCACCCCCGGGACTAGCGGGAGTTGATACGCAGTATTTT. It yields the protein CASSPPGLAGVDTQYF. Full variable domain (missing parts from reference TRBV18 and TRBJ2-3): NAGVMQNPRHLVRRRGQEARLRCSPMKGHSHVYWYRQLPEEGLKFMVYLQKENIIDESGMPKERFSAEFPKEGPSILRIQQVVRGDSAAYFCASSPPGLAGVDTQYFGPGTRLTVL.

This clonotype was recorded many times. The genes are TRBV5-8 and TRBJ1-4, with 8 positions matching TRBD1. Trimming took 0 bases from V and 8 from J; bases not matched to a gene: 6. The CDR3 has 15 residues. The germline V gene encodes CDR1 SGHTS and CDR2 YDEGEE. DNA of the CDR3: TGTGCCAGCAGCTTGGAGGGGACAGGAGGGGAAAAACTGTTTTTT. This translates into CASSLEGTGGEKLFF.

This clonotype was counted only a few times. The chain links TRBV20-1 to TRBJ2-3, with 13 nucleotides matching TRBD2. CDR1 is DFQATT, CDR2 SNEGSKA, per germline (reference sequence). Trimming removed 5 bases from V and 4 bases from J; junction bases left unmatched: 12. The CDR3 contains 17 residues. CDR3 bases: TGCAGTGCTTATCCGACGCGGACTAGCGGGGGAGCAGATACGCAGTATTTT. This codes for CSAYPTRTSGGADTQYF.

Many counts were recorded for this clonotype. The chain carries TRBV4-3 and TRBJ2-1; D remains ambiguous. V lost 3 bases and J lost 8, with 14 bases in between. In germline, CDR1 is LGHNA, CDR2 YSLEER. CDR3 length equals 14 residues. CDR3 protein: CASSHSDPRDEQFF. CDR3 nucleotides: TGCGCCAGCAGCCACTCGGACCCTCGGGATGAGCAGTTCTTC.

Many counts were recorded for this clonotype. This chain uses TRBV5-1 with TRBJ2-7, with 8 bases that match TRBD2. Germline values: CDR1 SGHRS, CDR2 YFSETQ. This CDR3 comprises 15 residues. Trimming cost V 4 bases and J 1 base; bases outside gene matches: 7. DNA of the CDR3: TGCGCCAGCAGCCCCCTCGAGCGGGGGTCCTACGAGCAGTACTTC. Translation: CASSPLERGSYEQYF.

The CDR3 region is CASSLWTSGRAETQYF. The CDR3 bases are TGTGCCAGCAGCCTCTGGACTAGCGGGAGAGCAGAGACCCAGTACTTC. The gene calls are TRBV14 and TRBJ2-5, with TRBD2 identical over 13 bases. This CDR3 has 16 amino acids. V shed 4 bases, J shed 4 bases, and the junction held 6 bases outside the gene matches. CDR1 and CDR2 from the germline V gene are SGHDN and FVKESK.

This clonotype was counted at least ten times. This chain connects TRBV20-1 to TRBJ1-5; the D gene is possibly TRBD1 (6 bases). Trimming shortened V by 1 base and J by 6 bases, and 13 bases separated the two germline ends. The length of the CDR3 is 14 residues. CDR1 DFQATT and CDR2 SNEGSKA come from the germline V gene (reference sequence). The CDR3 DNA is TGCAGTGCTAGAGCGGACCGGGGGGCTCAGCCCCAGCATTTT. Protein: CSARADRGAQPQHF.

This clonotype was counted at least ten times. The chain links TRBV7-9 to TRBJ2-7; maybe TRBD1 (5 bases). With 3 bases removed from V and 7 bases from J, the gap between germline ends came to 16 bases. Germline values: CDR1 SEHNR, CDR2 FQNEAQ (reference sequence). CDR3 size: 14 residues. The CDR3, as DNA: TGTGCCAGCAGCTTCGAGTTAGACAGATTGGAGCAGTACTTC. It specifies CASSFELDRLEQYF.

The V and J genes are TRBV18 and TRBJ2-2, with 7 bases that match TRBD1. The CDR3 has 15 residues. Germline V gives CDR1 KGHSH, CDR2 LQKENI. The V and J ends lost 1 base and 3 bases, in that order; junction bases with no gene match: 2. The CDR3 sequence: CASSPRQGDTGELFF. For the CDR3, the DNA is TGTGCCAGCTCACCACGACAGGGTGACACCGGGGAGCTGTTTTTT.

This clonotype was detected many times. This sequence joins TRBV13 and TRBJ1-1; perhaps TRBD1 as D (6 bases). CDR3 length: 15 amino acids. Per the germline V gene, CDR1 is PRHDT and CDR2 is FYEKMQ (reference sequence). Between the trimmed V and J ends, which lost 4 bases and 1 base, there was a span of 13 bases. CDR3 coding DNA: TGTGCCAGCAGCTCCCCGACAGGCTGGAACACTGAAGCTTTCTTT. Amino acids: CASSSPTGWNTEAFF.

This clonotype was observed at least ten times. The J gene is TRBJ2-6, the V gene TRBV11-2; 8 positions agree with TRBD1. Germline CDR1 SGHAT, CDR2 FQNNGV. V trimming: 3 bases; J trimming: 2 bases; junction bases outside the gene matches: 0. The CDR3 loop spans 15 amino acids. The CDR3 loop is CASSLGQAGANVLTF. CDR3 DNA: TGTGCCAGCAGCTTGGGACAGGCTGGGGCCAACGTCCTGACTTTC.

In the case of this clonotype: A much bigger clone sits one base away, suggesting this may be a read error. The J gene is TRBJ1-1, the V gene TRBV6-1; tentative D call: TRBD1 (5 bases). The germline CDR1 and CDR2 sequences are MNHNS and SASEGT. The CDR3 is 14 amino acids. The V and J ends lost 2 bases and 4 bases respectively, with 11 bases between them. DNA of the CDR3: TGTGCCAGCAGTGAACATGGGGGTGGCACTGAAGCTTTCTTT. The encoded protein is CASSEHGGGTEAFF.

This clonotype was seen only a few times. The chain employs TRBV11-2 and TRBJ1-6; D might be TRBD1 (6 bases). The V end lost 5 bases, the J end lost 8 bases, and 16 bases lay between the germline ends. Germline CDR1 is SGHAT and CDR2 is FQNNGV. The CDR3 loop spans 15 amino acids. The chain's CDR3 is CASSTGTMPYSPLHF. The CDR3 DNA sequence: TGTGCCAGCAGCACTGGGACAATGCCTTATTCACCCCTCCACTTT. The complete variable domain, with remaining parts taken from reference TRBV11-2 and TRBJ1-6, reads EAGVAQSPRYKIIEKRQSVAFWCNPISGHATLYWYQQILGQGPKLLIQFQNNGVVDDSQLPKDRFSAERLKGVDSTLKIQPAKLEDSAVYLCASSTGTMPYSPLHFGNGTRLTVT.

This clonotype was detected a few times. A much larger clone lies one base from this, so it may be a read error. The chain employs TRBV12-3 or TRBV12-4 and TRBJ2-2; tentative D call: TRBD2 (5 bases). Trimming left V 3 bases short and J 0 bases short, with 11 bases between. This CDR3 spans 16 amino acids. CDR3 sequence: CASSFAGITNTGELFF. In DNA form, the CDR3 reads TGTGCCAGCAGTTTCGCCGGGATAACGAACACCGGGGAGCTGTTTTTT.